This record looks at one T cell receptor beta chain sequence and its context. Its antigen is unidentified. Generated by immunoSEQ multiplex PCR, the TCRdb table keeps only in-frame clones and is missing some. Among 19,000 or so clones, about 86% were seen once, and the ten largest hold over 6%. The data are from a study of PD-1 blockade in classical Hodgkin lymphoma. Whole-study findings and limits: Relative to healthy donors, newly diagnosed patients reportedly had lower baseline TCR diversity, which was reported as lower still in relapsed/refractory patients. The drivers behind the repertoire differences, possibly disease activity or prior therapy, remain undefined.

V was pared by 5 bases and J by 9 bases, with 8 bases of the junction left unmatched. The CDR3 covers 14 residues. CDR1 and CDR2 (germline): SGHTA, FQGNSA. This sample's time point: newly diagnosed, previously untreated cHL patient sample. By magnetic negative selection, CD8+ T cells were isolated from the thawed PBMCs. The study compared against PBMCs from newly diagnosed, untreated classical Hodgkin lymphoma. This clonotype was obtained from a human donor with classical Hodgkin lymphoma. The gene calls are TRBV7-2 and TRBJ2-1; TRBD2 matches at 9 bases. Sequencing input: CD8+ T cells from blood. CDR3 DNA sequence: TGTGCCAGCAGCCCCCGGGTAGCGGGAGTTGAGCAGTTCTTC. Translated: CASSPRVAGVEQFF.